This record looks at one T cell receptor (beta chain) sequence and its context. This specimen belongs to a study of T cell changes during pregnancy in multiple sclerosis. The CDR3 totals 12 residues. Trimming removed 6 bases at V and 8 bases at J, with 11 bases between. In germline, CDR1 is MNHEY, CDR2 SMNVEV (reference sequence). Sequencing used immunoSEQ multiplex PCR; TCRdb keeps in-frame clones, though not all of them. This sample has approximately 92,000 clones, with 85% to 95% found just once. This clonotype was sampled from a female donor with multiple sclerosis, enrolled in a pregnancy study. This specimen consisted of peripheral blood, obtained after pregnancy. This sequence joins TRBV27 and TRBJ2-1; D possibly corresponds to TRBD2 (6 bases). The CDR3 DNA reads as TGTGCCAGCAGACTGACTAGTCATGAGCAGTTCTTC. The encoded protein is CASRLTSHEQFF.